The subject of this entry is one T cell receptor (beta chain). This clone's antigen is unknown. Base qualities are not at hand, and no much larger clone is one base apart. The sample's treatment or condition, from its label and the paper: live attenuated yellow fever vaccine strain. PBMCs were isolated from peripheral blood using a standard Ficoll-Paque protocol. Dynabeads CD4 and CD8 positive selection kits were used to isolate the CD4 and CD8 T-cell fractions. TriZol was used to extract RNA from bulk PBMCs, CD4 and CD8 fractions, and dextramer-positive and dextramer-negative fractions. Sequencing was performed on an Illumina NovaSeq 6000. TCR cDNA was synthesized by 5'RACE template switching, through which a universal primer site and unique molecular identifiers were introduced. Priming of cDNA synthesis was performed from both the TCR alpha and TCR beta constant segments. Libraries were amplified in two PCR steps, with sample barcodes and sequencing adapters added in the second step. Sequencing of the libraries was done on either Illumina HiSeq 2500 (2x100 bp) or NovaSeq (2x150 bp). Per the authors' processing: Reads were demultiplexed and collapsed into UMI consensus sequences with MIGEC, and V(D)J alignment was performed with MiXCR. Vaccine-responding clonotypes were identified with edgeR using replicate PBMC samples, with FDR below 0.01 and a log2 fold change above 5 up to day 15 being required. Each bulk clonotype received a CD4 or CD8 identity based on whether the sequenced CD4 or CD8 repertoire contained that clonotype at higher abundance. TCRdb reworked the public reads: Q25 trimming with fastp, MiXCR clone assembly, productive beta chains retained. Under each unique CDR3 protein, matching rows form one entry showing the most common genes and DNA. The V and J calls here are based on TCRdb, not the publication. For this sample the table gives 150,000 to 200,000 distinct CDR3 sequences, of which about 10% were detected only once. 30% to 45% of the sample is in the top ten clones.

The CDR3, from cysteine to phenylalanine, totals 13 residues. The CDR3 DNA has 39 bases and is translated from base 1. V has 4 bases trimmed and J has 4 bases trimmed; junction bases matching no gene number 4. Taken from the germline V gene, the CDR1 and CDR2 loops are SQVTM and ANQGSEA. The data stem from a study of T cells after yellow fever vaccination (dated by TCRdb to the late 2010s). In terms of the full investigation: The SMART-Seq v4 Ultra Low Input RNA kit was used to prepare libraries from fractions with low cell numbers. To follow T-cell clones before and after primary and booster YFV17D yellow fever vaccination, bulk TCR alpha and beta repertoires were sequenced over time. Two healthy male donors, one aged 18 to 30 and one aged 30 to 40 years, made up the cohort. Blood was collected at multiple timepoints before and after primary and secondary immunization, and bulk PBMC replicates and cell subsets were isolated.

Overall study results and their limits: A small fraction of clonotypes showed up in both the CD4 and CD8 compartments, probably as a result of convergent recombination. The secondary T-cell response was weaker than the primary response but faster, peaking on day 5 instead of day 15. Only a couple of donors were included in the study, so the extent to which the findings can be generalized is limited. Computational filtering was required because FACS-sorted repertoires could contain abundant contaminating clonotypes from the bulk population. After the booster, most of the clones that had expanded following primary vaccination were detected again (roughly 96% of CD4 and around 90% of CD8), which suggests that memory was broadly maintained.

The source material was CD8+ T cells sorted from PBMCs, sampled 15 days after the yellow fever booster vaccination. This clonotype was sampled from a man aged 18 to 35 who received the YFV17D yellow fever vaccine. The chain is assembled from TRBV29-1 and TRBJ2-3; TRBD2 matches 8 bases in the middle. The sequenced DNA: TGCAGCGTTGGTGGACTAGCCGCAGATACGCAGTATTTT. It codes for CSVGGLAADTQYF.